This paragraph covers one T cell receptor (beta chain) sequence. Its specificity is not known. The CDR3 sequence is 15 residues long. Trimming cost V 5 bases and J 0 bases, with 11 bases left between them. The V gene's germline CDR1 is SEHNR and CDR2 FQNEAQ (reference sequence). The data belong to a study of early T cells in non-severe SARS-CoV-2 infection. Findings and caveats of the study: Private and CD4 specificities were missed by VDJdb matching, skewed to anti-spike CD8.

Using its own MiXCR run on the 5' RACE reads, TCRdb lists one record per CDR3 protein. The data show about 66,000 distinct CDR3 sequences, with over 10% seen just once and about 8.5% held by the top ten. The sequencing sample was made of whole blood. This clonotype originated in an adult who was a healthcare worker with PCR-confirmed SARS-CoV-2 infection or an uninfected control (not recorded which). The rearrangement links TRBV7-9 to TRBJ1-3; tentatively, D is TRBD1 (5 bases). The CDR3 protein is CASSAPTVSGNTIYF. CDR3 in DNA: TGTGCCAGCAGCGCCCCGACAGTCTCTGGAAACACCATATATTTT.